This T cell receptor (beta chain) was obtained from a study of cytomegalovirus exposure and HLA in healthy donors (TCRdb year 2017). Study-wide context: In an earlier analysis of 450 to 750 of the donors, roughly 300 Gb of sequence data and about 110 million unique TCR beta sequences from about 190 million T cells were reported. An early release covering roughly 600 HLA-typed donors comprised about 300 gigabases of sequencing data and around 85 million unique TCR sequences. Of the roughly 400 genotyped donors, roughly 80% fell in the genetic ancestry cluster associated with self-reported Caucasian donors. The study aimed to test whether signatures of past pathogen exposure could be identified by cataloging public T cell receptors. The T cell repertoires of 670 or so subjects were profiled by immunosequencing and related to cytomegalovirus serostatus. In addition to the first cohort of 666 subjects, a separate validation cohort of 130 or so different subjects was used. To predict cytomegalovirus infection status, the study brought together high-throughput TCR immunosequencing, statistical association of individual TCRs with disease status, and machine learning. To study patterns of TCR occurrence, a later analysis re-analyzed previously published TCR beta repertoires from 550 to 800 donors and added high-resolution HLA genotyping. In the later analysis, no new phenotypic data were used to find candidate immune exposures; instead, reliance was placed on TCR beta sequences and their occurrence across donors. To decide whether each TCR beta V gene segment behaved as functional or pseudogenic, an earlier analysis of several hundred of the donors relied on high-throughput TCR beta sequencing. Donor age, sex, ethnicity and CMV serostatus were compiled alongside the repertoire data. Genome-wide SNP genotypes for about 65% of the roughly 670 donors were used in a later genetic analysis, which treated that subset as a discovery cohort. All discovery cohort repertoires had been generated on a single sequencing platform. HLA typing covered class I and class II loci at four-digit resolution. The number of typed donors differed by locus: 629-630 for A, B, C, DRB1 and DQB1; 500 to 550 for DQA1; approximately 600 for DPA1; and roughly 450 for DPB1. Because of strong linkage in the cohort, 5 or 6 DR-DQ haplotypes were treated as single units for association and clustering. Among roughly 370 genotyped donors of the cohort, an average of around 240,000 unique TCR beta nucleotide sequences were sequenced per donor, roughly 20% of them non-productive. What the study reported, not specific to this receptor: Cytomegalovirus status was reported to be diagnosed by the classifier with high specificity and sensitivity in both the original and validation cohorts. According to a later analysis, parvovirus B19, influenza, CMV and Epstein-Barr virus appeared linked to several top co-occurrence clusters. Approximately 16 rarely observed V segments, including chromosome 9 orphons, were excluded from the earlier analysis of approximately 500 of the donors because counts were too low. The study listed 150 to 200 TCR beta chains as associated with cytomegalovirus. Compared with equally common non-associated chains, HLA-associated TCR beta chains in a later analysis were more clonally expanded and had lower generation probabilities. Because HLA typing was missing for some donors at each locus, association tests included only the typed subset. The 87-base-pair reads could not distinguish some IMGT-functional V segments, including TRBV6-2 and TRBV6-3, so those segments were excluded. In a later analysis, TCR association rates were found to vary across HLA loci, with the most associated TCRs seen for DRB1 alleles and the fewest for HLA-C alleles. Correlated functional status among segregating V segments might be attributable to linkage disequilibrium, but an unknown experimental factor could not be ruled out. According to a later analysis, most CMV-associated TCR beta chains appeared to be HLA-restricted, and the HLA associations seemed to be driven largely by CMV exposure. A later genetic analysis associated a missense DCLRE1C variant with V-gene and J-gene trimming of TCR beta chains, and an independent cohort replicated the association. A later analysis associated about 18,000 TCR beta sequences with specific HLA alleles at a false discovery rate of 0.05. In vitro tests confirmed that a few of the cytomegalovirus-associated TCR beta chains recognize cytomegalovirus antigens. In a later genetic analysis, fewer N-insertions in productive TCRs were reported among donors in an Asian-associated ancestry cluster than the roughly 710-donor mean. A group of highly shared sequence variants was considered likely to be a technical artifact of the sequencing pipeline. Assigning TCR associations to individual alleles was difficult when HLA alleles, especially DR and DQ, strongly co-occurred. A further reported finding was that TCR beta sequences accurately predicted the HLA-A and HLA-B alleles for most subjects in the first cohort. Presence/absence analyses assumed roughly uniform sequencing depth across donors, an assumption that may not hold. In an earlier analysis of 500 to 650 of the donors, most TCR beta V segments appeared in productive rearrangements about 87% or about 30% of the time, broadly matching IMGT annotations. In this cohort, only TCR beta chains were sequenced, and detectable features were limited by the absence of alpha or paired-chain data. CMV serostatus was the only immune exposure information available for the cohort. The authors suggested that the approach could potentially be extended to other disease states and immunological phenotypes. Most TCR sequences were seen in very few donors, while some public TCRs were found in many individuals.

This clone has a handful of counts. Its antigen has not been determined. No base-level quality is on record; no much larger clone is a single base apart. In total, 500 to 700 healthy bone marrow donors made up the cohort. Cohort members were all nominally healthy when sampled, although unrecorded immune exposures were likely present. The donor tested CMV seropositive, placing the donor among the 250 to 350 seropositive members of the cohort. Every donor gave a peripheral blood sample, and the peripheral blood mononuclear cells from that sample were used for TCR beta sequencing. Genomic DNA extraction from the blood cell samples was performed with the Qiagen DNeasy Blood Extraction Kit. The library came from the immunoSEQ multiplex PCR assay. The multiplex PCR relied on a mix of 60 forward primers for TCR Vbeta segments and 13 reverse primers for TCR Jbeta segments. A multiplex PCR assay on genomic DNA amplified the CDR3 region of rearranged TCR beta genes. On the Illumina HiSeq System, the amplified TCR beta libraries were sequenced as 87-base-pair reads. The original pipeline was this. Across the 670 or so repertoires, a later analysis counted tens of millions of unique TCR beta chains, around 10 million of which were shared by at least two donors. Raw reads were error-corrected and collapsed into unique sequences by a nearest-neighbor algorithm in which closely related sequences were merged to remove PCR and sequencing errors. CDR3 sequences were aligned to IMGT reference sequences to assign V, D and J gene segments. For a sequence to be retained, at least a six-nucleotide match to both a V gene segment and a J gene segment was required. A rearrangement was called productive if the CDR3 had no stop codons and remained in frame with V and J, and every other rearrangement was called non-productive. Following IMGT convention, CDR3 was defined as the stretch from the second conserved V-encoded cysteine to the conserved J-encoded phenylalanine. The earlier analysis of some 540 of the donors excluded any sequence lacking an unambiguous match to a single V gene segment. An earlier analysis of 500 to 600 of the donors classified V segments as functional when productive rearrangements were above 56.7% and as segregating when the standard deviation between donors was above 5%. A statistical classification framework was developed to diagnose cytomegalovirus status using the catalog of TCR beta chain sequences. V and J gene assignment, in a later analysis, came from comparing TCR nucleotide sequences with IMGT/GENE-DB human TR gene sequences. The TCRdist pipeline was used in a later analysis to assign CDR3 sequences and most-parsimonious VDJ recombination scenarios. In a later analysis, each TCR beta chain was defined by its CDR3 amino acid sequence together with its V-gene family, and reads without a unique V-gene family were excluded. A later analysis removed several hundred highly shared, low-generation-probability nucleotide sequences to deal with suspected cross-contamination and a sequencing artifact. A later analysis calculated a clonal expansion index for each public chain from normalized within-repertoire ranks of inferred template counts. In a later analysis, generation probabilities were computed using a VDJ recombination model fitted to out-of-frame rearrangements, and the results were checked against IGoR. Hypergeometric tests were used in a later analysis to score TCR-TCR, TCR-HLA and TCR-CMV co-occurrence, with a repertoire-size bias correction applied to the TCR pairs. False discovery rates were estimated in a later analysis by permuting HLA or CMV assignments 20 times. A later analysis grouped co-occurring TCRs with DBSCAN, adding TCRdist sequence similarity when clustering within HLA-allele-positive subsets. Repertoires with fewer than 30,000 or more than 120,000 public chains, plus five repertoires with anomalous nucleotide sharing, were excluded from co-occurrence clustering. TCRdb stores this immuneACCESS table with in-frame sequences only. Part of the clones is absent; in the studies checked, under half of the shortfall reflects unresolved V genes, and no reason is known for the rest. The DNA was the basis for D and trimming; V, J and clone size are from that table. Within this sample are approximately 73,000 clones, with under 85% of them counted one time only. The ten largest clones add up to roughly a fifth of the sample.

V was cut back by 2 bases and J by 3 bases, leaving a gap of 18 bases between them. Including the terminal cysteine and phenylalanine, the CDR3 comprises 18 residues. Only the CDR3 DNA is retained, 54 bases long and in frame from the first base. According to the germline V gene, CDR1 reads SGHRS and CDR2 reads YFSETQ. The TCR was taken from a woman between 40 and 50 years old in good health and CMV-seropositive. The chain is encoded by TRBV5-1 joined to TRBJ2-6, with the D gene too uncertain to name. Sequenced material: PBMCs. The DNA sequence follows: TGCGCCAGCAGCTTATACGCCTCCAATAGTGGTGGGGCCAACGTCCTGACTTTC. Translated, it reads CASSLYASNSGGANVLTF.